This TCR beta chain was sequenced during a study of CXCR3-negative and CXCR3-positive naive CD8 T cells (dated by TCRdb to about 2019). General notes on the study: In total, some 150 million TRB reads were obtained, corresponding to roughly 1.5 +/- 0.3 million reads per library. Naive subsets from about 5 donors and memory cells from 3 donors were included in the TRBV-TRBJ cluster analysis. Diversity and physicochemical repertoire analyses were performed on around twelve donors pooled from two independent experiments.

Reading from cysteine to phenylalanine, the CDR3 counts 16 amino acids. The DNA sequence is not available. The germline V gene sets CDR1 to SGHDT and CDR2 to YYEEEE. Each CD8+ T cell subset was flow-sorted in triplicate, and 250,000 to 300,000 cells per subset were placed directly into RLT lysis buffer. To keep memory contaminants out, a stringent definition of naive CD8+ T cells was applied: CD45RO-CCR7+CD27+CD95-. Peripheral blood mononuclear cells were isolated from buffy coats using standard density gradient centrifugation. A FACSAria III was used to flow-sort naive CD8+ T cells into CXCR3-negative and CXCR3-positive populations. Total RNA was extracted from sorted cells using an RNeasy Mini Kit. Overall study results and their limits: Both naive subsets had comparably high repertoire diversity, while memory CD8+ T cells had much lower repertoire diversity. Compared with CXCR3-negative naive cells, CXCR3-positive naive cells had TRB CDR3s with higher hydrophobicity (lower Kidera factor 4), lower energy, and higher strength and volume indices. Freshly isolated PBMCs were used for most assays because CXCR3 expression partially decreased after cryopreservation. Naive CXCR3-negative and CXCR3-positive cells from the same donor showed similar TRBV-TRBJ usage, whereas memory cells showed distinct patterns. Because surface CD5, which is linked to self-reactivity in mice, was comparable between the naive subsets, TCR interaction strength was also inferred from TRB CDR3 physicochemical properties.

Sequencing was carried out with a NextSeq 550. The Human TCR Profiling Kit (MiLaboratory) was used to prepare UMI-labeled 5' RACE TRB cDNA libraries. cDNA synthesis used the entire amount of extracted RNA, and PCR amplification then used the entire amount of cDNA produced. The libraries were made side by side, with each library going through the same number of PCR cycles. Turning to the authors' computational methods: About 50,000 +/- 10,000 unique UMI-labeled TRB cDNA molecules per library were extracted with MIGEC and MiXCR, with at least two reads per UMI required. On average, around 40,000 +/- 10,000 functional in-frame TRB CDR3 nucleotide clonotypes lacking stop codons were found per library. After each sample was downsampled to 5000 UMI-labeled TRB molecules, VDJtools was used to calculate diversity metrics such as normalized Shannon-Wiener and Chao1. VDJtools was used to calculate clonotype-size-weighted physicochemical properties of the central five CDR3 residues, namely interaction energy, strength, volume and Kidera factor 4. Based on TCRdb reprocessing of the reads, there is one entry per CDR3 protein sequence, and DNA is missing. Clone size and V and J calls follow TCRdb, not the original study. This sample's table lists approximately 65,000 distinct CDR3 sequences. Of the sample, 0.55% to 0.75% is held by the ten largest clones.

About this clonotype: Which antigen it targets is not known.

The sequence came from a human donor in good health. Some clones in this sample may be carry-over from other donors' samples. The rearranged segments are TRBV5-6 and TRBJ2-2; TCRdb selects TRBD1, and the lack of DNA leaves this call unchecked. Sequencing used naive CXCR3+ CD8+ T cells from blood. The cell subset or site label, as the study defines it: CD45RO-CCR7+CD27+CD95- naive CD8+ T cells expressing CXCR3 (TNR3+). The CDR3: CASLDFRTEDTGELFF.